This is a list of T cell receptor beta chains from one sample in a study of yellow fever vaccine responses in identical twins. TCRdb re-called the RT-PCR reads through MiXCR, storing one row per CDR3 protein. This sample has 35,000 or so distinct CDR3 sequences, with 45% to 65% found just once. The starting material was T cells from blood (PBMCs), unsorted or a sorted subset (not recorded which), obtained before or after yellow fever vaccination (not recorded which). All receptors derive from a woman aged 18 to 35 who received the yellow fever vaccine. The CDR3 runs from the conserved cysteine through the conserved F or W. A D gene is named only where the DNA matches it firmly. Size is stated for part of the rows, as once, few or many counts, or as a class when the clone is expanded.

D: TRBD1; size: NA; V: TRBV5-5; J: TRBJ1-6; length: 14; CDR3: CASSLEGQGTPLHF; DNA: TGTGCCAGCAGCTTGGAAGGACAGGGAACACCCCTCCACTTT
D: NA; size: few; V: TRBV4-1; J: TRBJ2-7; length: 15; CDR3: CASSQDFPGTYEQYF; DNA: TGCGCCAGCAGCCAAGATTTCCCTGGGACCTACGAGCAGTACTTC
D: NA; size: few; V: TRBV27; J: TRBJ1-6; length: 13; CDR3: CASSLSTFNPLHF; DNA: TGTGCCAGCAGTTTGAGTACCTTCAATCCCCTCCACTTT
D: NA; size: NA; V: TRBV2; J: TRBJ1-5; length: 15; CDR3: CASSSQEYSNQPQHF; DNA: TGTGCCAGCAGTTCCCAAGAATATAGCAATCAGCCCCAGCATTTT
D: NA; size: NA; V: TRBV7-3; J: TRBJ2-3; length: 14; CDR3: CASSLMGSTDTQYF; DNA: TGTGCCAGCAGCTTAATGGGTAGCACAGATACGCAGTATTTT
D: TRBD1; size: few; V: TRBV7-9; J: TRBJ2-1; length: 15; CDR3: CASSLGDSFYNEQFF; DNA: TGTGCCAGCAGCTTAGGGGACAGTTTCTACAATGAGCAGTTCTTC
D: NA; size: NA; V: TRBV20-1; J: TRBJ1-3; length: 16; CDR3: CSARDPLGGSGNTIYF; DNA: TGCAGTGCTAGAGATCCCCTGGGAGGTTCTGGAAACACCATATATTTT
D: TRBD1; size: NA; V: TRBV11-3; J: TRBJ1-2; length: 14; CDR3: CASSVGTANYGYTF; DNA: TGTGCCAGCAGCGTGGGGACAGCTAACTATGGCTACACCTTC
D: NA; size: NA; V: TRBV18; J: TRBJ1-5; length: 16; CDR3: CASSPPSLLGNQPQHF; DNA: TGTGCCAGCTCACCACCGTCGCTTTTAGGCAATCAGCCCCAGCATTTT
D: NA; size: few; V: TRBV20-1; J: TRBJ2-1; length: 14; CDR3: CSARFLSSYNEQFF; DNA: TGCAGTGCTAGATTCCTGTCCTCCTACAATGAGCAGTTCTTC
D: TRBD1; size: NA; V: TRBV28; J: TRBJ1-1; length: 13; CDR3: CASINRGDTEAFF; DNA: TGTGCCAGCATCAACAGGGGAGACACTGAAGCTTTCTTT
D: NA; size: few; V: TRBV5-6; J: TRBJ2-1; length: 14; CDR3: CASSLETSLNEQFF; DNA: TGTGCCAGCAGCTTGGAGACCAGCCTCAATGAGCAGTTCTTC
D: NA; size: few; V: TRBV7-6; J: TRBJ1-1; length: 15; CDR3: CASTLRRDGGTEAFF; DNA: TGTGCCAGCACGCTTAGGAGGGACGGGGGCACTGAAGCTTTCTTT
D: NA; size: NA; V: TRBV4-1; J: TRBJ1-5; length: 14; CDR3: CASSQGSNNQPQHF; DNA: TGCGCCAGCAGCCAGGGCAGCAACAATCAGCCCCAGCATTTT
D: NA; size: NA; V: TRBV29-1; J: TRBJ2-1; length: 13; CDR3: CSVDRDSYNEQFF; DNA: TGCAGCGTTGATCGCGACAGTTACAATGAGCAGTTCTTC
D: NA; size: NA; V: TRBV15; J: TRBJ1-1; length: 15; CDR3: CATNNRRALRTEAFF; DNA: TGTGCCACCAACAATCGACGGGCTCTAAGGACTGAAGCTTTCTTT
D: TRBD1; size: NA; V: TRBV13; J: TRBJ2-1; length: 13; CDR3: CASITGAYNEQFF; DNA: TGTGCCAGCATTACAGGGGCCTACAATGAGCAGTTCTTC
D: NA; size: few; V: TRBV4-2; J: TRBJ2-3; length: 14; CDR3: CASSQDQSTDTQYF; DNA: TGTGCCAGCAGCCAAGATCAAAGCACAGATACGCAGTATTTT
D: NA; size: NA; V: TRBV19; J: TRBJ2-1; length: 16; CDR3: CASSPTLAPDYNEQFF; DNA: TGTGCCAGTAGCCCGACCCTGGCCCCCGACTACAATGAGCAGTTCTTC
D: NA; size: NA; V: TRBV29-1; J: TRBJ2-3; length: 14; CDR3: CSVSGGASTDTQYF; DNA: TGCAGCGTTTCCGGGGGCGCCTCCACAGATACGCAGTATTTT
D: NA; size: NA; V: TRBV19; J: TRBJ2-6; length: 15; CDR3: CASSKQGSGANVLTF; DNA: TGTGCCAGTAGTAAACAGGGATCTGGGGCCAACGTCCTGACTTTC
D: NA; size: NA; V: TRBV5-1; J: TRBJ2-7; length: 14; CDR3: CASTHDGSLSEQYF; DNA: TGCGCCAGCACCCATGACGGGAGTCTGTCGGAGCAGTACTTC
D: TRBD1; size: once; V: TRBV13; J: TRBJ2-5; length: 12; CDR3: CASSGQGETQYF; DNA: TGTGCCAGCAGCGGACAGGGGGAGACCCAGTACTTC